This T cell receptor (beta chain) is drawn from a study of T cell clonality in common variable immunodeficiency. Both groups were predominantly of Caucasian heritage. TCRdb keeps only in-frame clones here, not all; method: immunoSEQ multiplex PCR. Recorded here are tens of thousands of clones, none singletons. There are many counts of this clone. Its antigen is not known. The CDR3 is cut off 3 residues early in the read; its end comes from the germline J gene. Trimming at V came to 0 bases and at J to 9 bases, leaving 1 base not matched to a gene. There are 14 residues in the CDR3. CDR1 is PRHDT, CDR2 FYEKMQ, per germline (reference sequence). Points from the study as a whole: CVID subjects had higher TCRbeta clonality than healthy controls, most marked in about a third.

The chain employs TRBV13 and TRBJ2-1; 11 bases line up with TRBD2. The sequencing input was peripheral blood mononuclear cells. The receptor was isolated from a person aged 18-69 years in good health. The covered CDR3 bases are TGTGCCAGCAGCTTAGGACTAGCGGGGGTTGAG. It yields the protein CASSLGLAGVE. The CDR3 reads in full as CASSLGLAGVEQFF.